This T cell receptor beta chain was sequenced in a study of tumor and adjacent non-tumor tissue in lung cancer. General study points: Significantly higher TCR diversity was found in tumor than normal lung.

The template was RNA from unsorted bulk tissue. Distant lung tissue was collected more than 3 cm away from the tumor edge. A modified ARM-PCR protocol with three rounds of nested PCR amplified TCRbeta. From the multiplex PCR reads, TCRdb called clonotypes with MiXCR, one entry per CDR3 protein. The data contain tens of thousands of distinct CDR3 sequences, roughly 80% of them singletons. There are 14 residues in the CDR3. V gave up 4 bases and J gave up 0 bases, with 10 bases separating them. The germline CDR1 and CDR2 sequences are SGHDT and YYEEEE. Regarding this clonotype: Its antigen remains unknown. A read error is possible here, since a much larger clone lies one base away.

The sequence was collected from a man in his sixties with non-small cell lung cancer. This chain uses TRBV5-6 with TRBJ1-1; TRBD1 might be the D (5 bases). Sequenced: distant non-tumor lung tissue. CDR3 in amino acids: CASSRRQLNTEAFF. CDR3 nucleotides: TGTGCCAGCAGCCGGAGACAGTTGAACACTGAAGCTTTCTTT.